These 27 T cell receptor beta chains were sequenced from one sample in a study of cytomegalovirus exposure and HLA in healthy donors. PCR used 60 Vbeta primers and 13 Jbeta primers. Produced via immunoSEQ multiplex PCR; TCRdb's table is partial and in-frame only. Seen here are 100,000 to 150,000 clones, about 82% observed once, and the top ten hold more than 1.5%. Material for sequencing was PBMCs. The receptors stem from a man in his fifties in good health and CMV-seronegative.

This clone was counted only a few times. V gene TRBV4-1 combines with J gene TRBJ1-5, with D unresolved. CDR1 is MGHRA, CDR2 YSYEKL, per germline. The V and J ends lost 0 bases and 6 bases respectively, with 15 bases between them. The CDR3 extends over 16 amino acids. In DNA, the CDR3 is TGCGCCAGCAGCCAAGATCGGAGGGTTATAGGTCAGCCCCAGCATTTT. This codes for CASSQDRRVIGQPQHF.

The genes are TRBV27 and TRBJ2-1; 8 bases fit TRBD1. Per germline, CDR1 MNHEY and CDR2 SMNVEV (reference sequence). The ends lost 6 bases at V and 4 bases at J; junction bases unmatched: 5. This CDR3 contains 14 residues. The CDR3 DNA follows: TGTGCCAGCAGCCTACAGGGGGATTACAATGAGCAGTTCTTC. It yields the protein CASSLQGDYNEQFF.

With regard to this clone: A read error may account for a junction end that differs from germline. This chain uses TRBV7-9 with TRBJ2-3; 9 bases agree with TRBD2. The germline CDR1 and CDR2 sequences are SEHNR and FQNEAQ (reference sequence). The CDR3 runs 16 residues. The CDR3 here is CSSSLRGGGATDTQYF. The CDR3 region has the DNA TGTTCCAGCAGCTTACGGGGCGGGGGGGCAACAGATACGCAGTATTTT.

The chain couples TRBV7-2 to TRBJ2-1; TRBD1 aligns across 8 bases. From germline, CDR1 is SGHTA and CDR2 FQGNSA. J gave up 4 bases and V 4 bases, and 9 bases lay outside the gene matches. The CDR3 covers 16 residues. CDR3 protein: CASSSRQGPTYNEQFF. The CDR3 nucleotides read TGTGCCAGCAGCTCCCGACAGGGGCCAACATACAATGAGCAGTTCTTC.

This clone was seen a handful of times. The J gene is TRBJ2-7, the V gene TRBV23-1; the match to TRBD1 covers 9 bases. TRBV23-1 is assigned to the ORF class and has an uncertain function. The CDR3 contains 19 residues. V lost 4 bases to trimming and J lost 4 bases; unmatched junction nucleotides: 20. The CDR3 region is CASSRTDRGGIITIYEQYV. CDR3 DNA: TGCGCCAGCAGTCGGACGGACAGGGGCGGTATTATTACCATTTACGAGCAGTACGTC.

V usage is TRBV11-3 and J usage is TRBJ2-3; TRBD2 matches at 10 bases. CDR1 is SGHNT and CDR2 is YENEEA in the germline V gene. The CDR3 is 15 residues long. V trimming: 5 bases; J trimming: 4 bases; junction bases outside the gene matches: 6. This chain's CDR3 is CASSASGGAPDTQYF. The CDR3 coding sequence is TGTGCCAGCAGCGCGAGCGGGGGGGCCCCAGATACGCAGTATTTT.

The V gene is TRBV5-6, the J gene TRBJ2-7, with 8 bases aligning to TRBD1. The CDR3 is 15 amino acids. Germline-derived CDR1 and CDR2 are SGHDT and YYEEEE. With V trimmed by 4 bases and J by 3 bases, 9 bases remained unmatched. CDR3 amino acids: CASSPTGVNFYEQYV. CDR3 in DNA: TGTGCCAGCAGCCCGACAGGGGTTAACTTCTACGAGCAGTACGTC.

The chain joins TRBV4-3 to TRBJ1-1, with TRBD1 matching over 7 bases. V was clipped by 0 bases and J by 11 bases; unmatched bases: 9. The germline V gene has CDR1 LGHNA and CDR2 YSLEER. The CDR3 length is 14 residues. DNA of the CDR3: TGCGCCAGCAGCCAAGATGCAGGGGGATTGTATGCTTTCTTT. The encoded protein is CASSQDAGGLYAFF.

The chain is built from TRBV11-2 and TRBJ1-5, with D uncertain. Deletions cut 0 bases from V and 5 bases from J, with 11 bases between. CDR3 length equals 15 residues. The V gene's germline CDR1 is SGHAT and CDR2 FQNNGV. DNA for the CDR3: TGTGCCAGCAGCTTAGACGGGGTACGCCATCAGCCCCAGCATTTT. As protein: CASSLDGVRHQPQHF.

This chain links TRBV5-1 with TRBJ1-1; TRBD1 might be the D (5 bases). The CDR3 consists of 13 residues. Trimming took off 3 bases at V and 6 bases at J, with 12 bases between the two ends. CDR1 SGHRS and CDR2 YFSETQ come from the germline V gene. CDR3 loop: CASSSLTVSEAFF. The CDR3 DNA reads TGCGCCAGCAGCTCCCTGACAGTCTCTGAAGCTTTCTTT.

This clone was detected only a few times. V and J are TRBV5-5 and TRBJ2-7, with 9 nucleotides matching TRBD2. Germline-derived CDR1 and CDR2 are SGHKS and YYEKEE (reference sequence). V shed 7 bases and J 5 bases; nucleotides not matched to a gene: 10. The CDR3 has 14 residues. DNA for the CDR3: TGTGCCAGCGAGGCGGGACTAGCAGCGGACGAGCAGTACTTC. This encodes CASEAGLAADEQYF.

The V and J genes are TRBV5-1 and TRBJ2-5; 11 bases line up with TRBD2. Looked up from germline, CDR1 is SGHRS and CDR2 is YFSETQ. The CDR3 covers 15 residues. With 1 base clipped from V and 5 bases from J, the junction kept 4 bases outside the gene matches. The CDR3 sequence is CASSLFSSGGETQYF. CDR3 coding DNA: TGCGCCAGCAGCTTGTTTTCTAGCGGGGGGGAGACCCAGTACTTC.

This rearrangement joins TRBV9 to TRBJ2-2; no firm D call. Trimming took off 0 bases at V and 2 bases at J, with 5 bases between the two ends. Per the germline V gene, CDR1 is SGDLS and CDR2 is YYNGEE. The CDR3 contains 14 residues. The CDR3 DNA reads TGTGCCAGCAGCGTAGAACTTAACACCGGGGAGCTGTTTTTT. Protein: CASSVELNTGELFF.

On this clone: The sample carries other DNA sequences with the same CDR3. The chain links TRBV30 to TRBJ1-3; D gene unclear. The CDR3 totals 13 residues. Trimming took off 2 bases at V and 1 base at J, with 6 bases between the two ends. CDR1 and CDR2 (germline): GTSNPN, SVGIG (reference sequence). The CDR3 loop reads CAWSSGSGNTIYF. The CDR3 DNA sequence: TGTGCCTGGAGTAGCGGGTCTGGAAACACCATATATTTT.

The V and J genes are TRBV7-6 and TRBJ1-1; D is ambiguous. The CDR3 extends over 15 amino acids. Germline CDR1 is SGHVS and CDR2 is FNYEAQ. V was clipped by 5 bases and J by 0 bases, with 13 bases between them. CDR3 amino acids: CASSPSGQVNTEAFF. Written as DNA, the CDR3 is TGTGCCAGCAGCCCTAGCGGGCAGGTGAACACTGAAGCTTTCTTT. Based on the CDR3 plus reference TRBV7-6 and TRBJ1-1, the full variable domain is GAGVSQSPRYKVTKRGQDVALRCDPISGHVSLYWYRQALGQGPEFLTYFNYEAQQDKSGLPNDRFSAERPEGSISTLTIQRTEQRDSAMYRCASSPSGQVNTEAFFGQGTRLTVV.

This clone was picked up a small number of times. The CDR3 DNA is TGTGCCAGCAGTGTGGGACAGGGCTATGGCTACACCTTC. Its protein is CASSVGQGYGYTF. This chain uses TRBV6-1 with TRBJ1-2; 9 bases fit TRBD1. The CDR3 runs 13 residues. Germline V gene data show CDR1 as MNHNS and CDR2 as SASEGT. J lost 4 bases, V lost 4 bases, and 1 base had no gene match.

The chain carries TRBV29-1 and TRBJ1-2; D perhaps matches TRBD1 (6 bases). The germline V gene has CDR1 SQVTM and CDR2 ANQGSEA. V shed 7 bases and J shed 1 base, with 16 bases lying between them. The CDR3 is made up of 14 amino acids. Here the CDR3 DNA reads TGCAGCGCCGTTGAGGGGGGGATTAACTATGGCTACACCTTC. It yields the protein CSAVEGGINYGYTF.

The chain couples TRBV4-1 to TRBJ1-2, with a possible D match to TRBD1 (5 bases). CDR1 and CDR2 (germline): MGHRA, YSYEKL. CDR3 length equals 14 residues. Between the trimmed V and J ends, which lost 2 bases and 7 bases, there was a span of 14 bases. CDR3 nucleotides: TGCGCCAGCAGCCAAAGCGAACAGGAGGGTGGCTACACCTTC. This translates into CASSQSEQEGGYTF.

V is TRBV5-1 and J is TRBJ1-1; TRBD1 might be the D (5 bases). CDR1 is SGHRS and CDR2 is YFSETQ in the germline V gene. Deletions cut 4 bases from V and 11 bases from J, with 15 bases between. The length of the CDR3 is 12 residues. CDR3 residues: CASSPEGAGAFF. DNA of the CDR3: TGCGCCAGCAGCCCCGAAGGGGCAGGGGCTTTCTTT. The whole variable domain, filled in from reference TRBV5-1 and TRBJ1-1, reads KAGVTQTPRYLIKTRGQQVTLSCSPISGHRSVSWYQQTPGQGLQFLFEYFSETQRNKGNFPGRFSGRQFSNSRSEMNVSTLELGDSALYLCASSPEGAGAFFGQGTRLTVV.

The chain links TRBV5-4 to TRBJ1-3; D possibly corresponds to TRBD1 (5 bases). With 1 base removed from V and 5 bases from J, the gap between germline ends came to 16 bases. CDR3 length: 16 residues. CDR1 and CDR2 from the germline V gene are SGHNT and YYREEE (reference sequence). This chain's CDR3 is CASSLHGGSTRNTIYF. Here the CDR3 DNA reads TGTGCCAGCAGCTTGCATGGGGGGAGTACTAGAAACACCATATATTTT.

The chain recombines TRBV11-2 with TRBJ1-2, with D possibly matching TRBD1 (6 bases). The CDR3 spans 15 residues. V gave up 4 bases and J gave up 2 bases, with 14 bases separating them. Germline assignment: CDR1 SGHAT and CDR2 FQNNGV. Here the CDR3 reads CASSSWETGNYGYTF. In DNA, the CDR3 is TGTGCCAGCAGCTCCTGGGAGACAGGCAACTATGGCTACACCTTC.

This chain joins TRBV5-1 and TRBJ1-1; D perhaps matches TRBD1 (5 bases). This CDR3 comprises 15 residues. The V gene lost 4 bases and the J gene lost 3 bases, with 16 bases spanning the gap. The V gene's germline CDR1 is SGHRS and CDR2 YFSETQ. CDR3 DNA sequence: TGCGCCAGCAGCCCCGGGGCGGGAGGGGACACTGAAGCTTTCTTT. Translating it yields CASSPGAGGDTEAFF.

The V gene is TRBV7-8, the J gene TRBJ2-7, with 8 bases lining up with TRBD1. Germline V gene sequence: CDR1 SGHVS, CDR2 FQNEAQ. V was clipped by 5 bases and J by 3 bases; unmatched bases: 12. CDR3 length equals 16 residues. CDR3 sequence (DNA): TGTGCCAGCAGCCTGAACCACGGACAGGGAAACTACGAGCAGTACGTC. Translating gives CASSLNHGQGNYEQYV.

The chain has TRBV14 and TRBJ2-2; D may be TRBD1 (5 bases). V shed 4 bases and J shed 2 bases, with 5 bases lying between them. Germline V gives CDR1 SGHDN, CDR2 FVKESK. CDR3 size: 13 residues. The CDR3 DNA sequence: TGTGCCAGCAGCCGGGGCAACACCGGGGAGCTGTTTTTT. Amino acid sequence: CASSRGNTGELFF. Supplemented by reference TRBV14 and TRBJ2-2, the full variable domain reads EAGVTQFPSHSVIEKGQTVTLRCDPISGHDNLYWYRRVMGKEIKFLLHFVKESKQDESGMPNNRFLAERTGGTYSTLKVQPAELEDSGVYFCASSRGNTGELFFGEGSRLTVL.

This clone has a single count. This sequence joins TRBV7-2 and TRBJ2-1; the D gene is possibly TRBD2 (6 bases). Germline assignment: CDR1 SGHTA and CDR2 FQGNSA. The CDR3 has 12 residues. Trimming shortened V by 0 bases and J by 15 bases, and 12 bases separated the two germline ends. The DNA for the CDR3 is TGTGCCAGCAGCTTAGCCAAAGGGACTCGGTTCTTC. It codes for CASSLAKGTRFF.

The V and J genes are TRBV5-1 and TRBJ2-5; 8 bases agree with TRBD1. This CDR3 contains 14 residues. The germline V gene encodes CDR1 SGHRS and CDR2 YFSETQ. Losses at the gene ends were 1 base for V and 3 bases for J; bases not matched to a gene: 2. CDR3 loop: CASSLTGGEETQYF. CDR3 sequence (DNA): TGCGCCAGCAGCTTGACAGGGGGTGAAGAGACCCAGTACTTC.

The chain joins TRBV21-1 to TRBJ2-7; the D call in the table, TRBD2, was not verified against the DNA. TRBV21-1 is a pseudogene locus. The CDR3 has 14 amino acids. The DNA of the CDR3 is TGTGCCAGCAGCAAAGGAACCGGGGGCTACGAGCAGTACTTC. Translating gives CASSKGTGGYEQYF.